Included here is one TCR beta chain sequence, with context. In the authors' methods: Estimated nucleated cell counts came from reference gene primer amplification. This table comes from immunoSEQ multiplex PCR, and its TCRdb copy is limited to in-frame clones, with some not included. V and J calls and clone size are copied from that table; D and trimming were computed from the DNA. Of some 250,000 clones in the sample, around nine tenths were seen once. These data come from a study of blood T cell repertoires in COVID-19. Background on the study: The origin of the acute and convalescent COVID-19 samples was the United States, Italy and Spain.

Individuals aged about 18 to 90 years were recruited from approximately 24 US areas. CDR1 is GTSNPN and CDR2 is SVGIG in the germline V gene (reference sequence). V lost 8 bases and J 1 base, leaving 8 bases between the germline ends. The CDR3 length is 11 residues. The genes are TRBV30 and TRBJ1-1; tentative D call: TRBD1 (5 bases). The sequence derives from a woman in her 30s with acute COVID-19. Sequencing was carried out using PBMCs or T cells enriched from blood (not recorded which). CDR3 bases: TGTGCCAGGGACGGGAACACTGAAGCTTTCTTT. Protein: CARDGNTEAFF.